Shown below are 26 T cell receptor beta chains from a single sample sequenced in a study of T-cell reconstitution after alpha-beta-depleted transplantation in children. Library preparation (for TCRbeta) was performed with unique molecular identifiers. TCRdb re-called the PCR reads through MiXCR, storing one row per CDR3 protein. The repertoire holds 440,000 or so distinct CDR3 sequences, with about a tenth as singletons. The sequencing used PBMCs from the stem cell graft donor, collected from the stem cell graft. The origin of the receptors is a human donor who donated a stem cell graft to a child with acute myeloid leukemia.

The chain combines TRBV20-1 with TRBJ2-1; D unclear. Trimming pared 6 bases from V and 3 bases from J, leaving 15 bases between. The CDR3 extends over 14 amino acids. Germline V gives CDR1 DFQATT, CDR2 SNEGSKA (reference sequence). CDR3 in DNA: TGCAGTGCAGGCACGGTGACGGGCTACAATGAGCAGTTCTTC. Translation gives CSAGTVTGYNEQFF.

In this sample, this clonotype turned up a few times. V usage is TRBV5-6 and J usage is TRBJ2-2; no definite D call. CDR3 length: 14 amino acids. The V and J ends lost 0 bases and 5 bases respectively, with 8 bases between them. The germline gives CDR1 SGHDT, CDR2 YYEEEE. CDR3 residues: CASSLVVRTGELFF. The CDR3 DNA is TGTGCCAGCAGCTTGGTAGTGCGGACCGGGGAGCTGTTTTTT.

This clonotype has just a few counts. The chain recombines TRBV3-1 with TRBJ2-2; D uncertain. The CDR3 length is 12 residues. Germline-derived CDR1 and CDR2 are LGHDT and YNNKEL (reference sequence). The V end was cut by 7 bases, the J end by 6 bases, with 9 bases between. CDR3 sequence reads: CASTNYPGELFF. DNA of the CDR3: TGTGCCAGCACCAACTACCCCGGGGAGCTGTTTTTT.

The rearrangement joins TRBV20-1 to TRBJ2-7, with TRBD2 matching over 8 bases. V was clipped by 1 base and J by 1 base; unmatched bases: 9. CDR3 length: 16 amino acids. Germline loops: CDR1 DFQATT, CDR2 SNEGSKA (reference sequence). The CDR3 DNA reads as TGCAGTGCTAGAGGGAGCCCGACTAGCGCGTCCTACGAGCAGTACTTC. Its protein product is CSARGSPTSASYEQYF.

This clonotype appeared a few times. V is TRBV20-1 and J is TRBJ2-7; D remains ambiguous. Trimming removed 1 base from V and 4 bases from J, with 11 bases in between. CDR1 is DFQATT and CDR2 is SNEGSKA in the germline V gene (reference sequence). The CDR3 totals 13 residues. The CDR3 DNA sequence: TGCAGTGCTAGAGCCCGGAAGGGTTACGAGCAGTACTTC. It specifies CSARARKGYEQYF.

This clonotype was found many times. The rearrangement links TRBV7-8 to TRBJ2-1, with D possibly matching TRBD2 (6 bases). V was cut by 1 base and J by 3 bases, with 10 bases left in between. Germline V gene sequence: CDR1 SGHVS, CDR2 FQNEAQ. The CDR3 is 15 amino acids. The DNA of the CDR3 is TGTGCCAGCAGCTTAGGCGGGAACCTCTACAATGAGCAGTTCTTC. This sequence encodes CASSLGGNLYNEQFF.

This clonotype has just a few counts. The chain joins TRBV11-2 to TRBJ1-1; D is possibly TRBD1 (6 bases). This CDR3 has 17 amino acids. V shed 1 base and J shed 0 bases, with 15 bases lying between them. Germline V gene sequence: CDR1 SGHAT, CDR2 FQNNGV. CDR3 nucleotide sequence: TGTGCCAGCAGCTTAGTTGGGGTCGGGACAATGAACACTGAAGCTTTCTTT. Translation: CASSLVGVGTMNTEAFF.

This clonotype was found a few times. This chain joins TRBV5-1 and TRBJ1-1; the D gene is possibly TRBD1 (5 bases). The germline V gene encodes CDR1 SGHRS and CDR2 YFSETQ. There are 15 residues in the CDR3. Trimming shortened V by 4 bases and J by 4 bases, and 17 bases separated the two germline ends. The CDR3 bases are TGCGCCAGCAGCACCGTGCTAGGTCAGGGCACTGAAGCTTTCTTT. Its protein product is CASSTVLGQGTEAFF.

The sample holds one count of this clonotype. The rearrangement uses TRBV20-1 and TRBJ1-2; no definite D call. The CDR3 length is 12 residues. Per germline, CDR1 DFQATT and CDR2 SNEGSKA (reference sequence). V was trimmed by 2 bases and J by 2 bases, leaving 6 bases between them. The CDR3 DNA follows: TGCAGTGCTAGACCGGGCAACTATGGCTACACCTTC. Encoded protein: CSARPGNYGYTF.

The rearrangement joins TRBV6-5 to TRBJ2-7; TRBD2 aligns across 8 bases. Germline V gene lookup returns CDR1 MNHEY and CDR2 SVGAGI. The J segment lost 4 bases and the V segment lost 0 bases, leaving 8 bases of the junction unmatched. This CDR3 spans 16 amino acids. The CDR3 is CASSYSTAGAGYEQYF. In DNA form, the CDR3 reads TGTGCCAGCAGTTACTCAACAGCGGGAGCGGGGTACGAGCAGTACTTC.

This clonotype was observed a handful of times. The J gene is TRBJ1-1, the V gene TRBV5-1, with 7 nucleotides matching TRBD1. CDR3 length: 14 amino acids. The germline gives CDR1 SGHRS, CDR2 YFSETQ. Trimming cost V 3 bases and J 4 bases; bases outside gene matches: 6. The CDR3 DNA follows: TGCGCCAGCAGCTCAGGGGGAGGCTCCACTGAAGCTTTCTTT. Residues: CASSSGGGSTEAFF.

This chain uses TRBV5-1 with TRBJ2-3; no firm D call. V dropped 0 bases and J dropped 2 bases, with 10 bases sitting between them. The CDR3 is 15 residues long. In germline, CDR1 is SGHRS, CDR2 YFSETQ. The CDR3 nucleotides are TGCGCCAGCAGCTTGGCCACAGCCTTCACAGATACGCAGTATTTT. It encodes CASSLATAFTDTQYF.

Many counts were recorded for this clonotype. The chain employs TRBV29-1 and TRBJ2-2; 12 bases line up with TRBD2. Trimming took 4 bases from V and 6 from J; bases not matched to a gene: 0. This CDR3 comprises 13 residues. Germline values: CDR1 SQVTM, CDR2 ANQGSEA. Written as DNA, the CDR3 is TGCAGCGTTGGACTAGCGGGAGCCGGGGAGCTGTTTTTT. This translates into CSVGLAGAGELFF.

This clonotype was picked up a small number of times. This chain joins TRBV11-1 and TRBJ1-2; TRBD1 matches 7 bases. The CDR3 loop spans 17 amino acids. The V segment lost 4 bases and the J segment 7 bases; nucleotides outside the gene matches: 18. Germline CDR1 SGHAT, CDR2 FQDESV (reference sequence). The CDR3 here is CASSSSDREGRLGGYTF. The CDR3 region has the DNA TGTGCCAGCAGCTCCAGCGACAGGGAGGGTCGTCTCGGTGGCTACACCTTC.

The table lists this clonotype with many counts. The chain combines TRBV20-1 with TRBJ2-1, with 7 positions matching TRBD1. J was trimmed by 0 bases and V by 3 bases; bases with no gene match: 2. Germline V gene sequence: CDR1 DFQATT, CDR2 SNEGSKA (reference sequence). There are 14 residues in the CDR3. CDR3 protein: CSASRGPSYNEQFF. The CDR3 coding sequence is TGCAGTGCTAGTAGGGGGCCCTCCTACAATGAGCAGTTCTTC.

Points on this clonotype: A much more abundant neighbour one base away suggests this may be a read error. The V call is TRBV29-1, the J call TRBJ2-1; the match to TRBD1 covers 12 bases. CDR1 and CDR2 (germline): SQVTM, ANQGSEA. The CDR3 totals 17 residues. V lost 7 bases and J lost 4; bases outside the gene matches: 14. The CDR3 DNA reads as TGCAGCGCTTTCGGGACAGGGGGCCAGACTCGGTACAATGAGCAGTTCTTC. It translates to CSAFGTGGQTRYNEQFF.

The chain carries TRBV29-1 and TRBJ1-1, with TRBD1 as a possible D gene (5 bases). V lost 3 bases and J lost 7, with 15 bases in between. Germline CDR1 is SQVTM and CDR2 is ANQGSEA. The CDR3 sequence is 13 residues long. The CDR3 coding sequence is TGCAGCGTTGACCCGGTAGGGACCGTTGAAGCTTTCTTT. Translated: CSVDPVGTVEAFF.

The chain recombines TRBV25-1 with TRBJ2-3; weak D call: TRBD2 (5 bases). V was shortened by 3 bases and J by 2 bases, with 15 bases between the two germline ends. This CDR3 spans 16 amino acids. CDR1 is MGHDK and CDR2 is SYGVNS in the germline V gene. In DNA, the CDR3 is TGTGCCAGCAGTGACGGACTGGTGGATTTCACAGATACGCAGTATTTT. As protein: CASSDGLVDFTDTQYF.

This clonotype has more than one count but fewer than ten. The chain carries TRBV7-8 and TRBJ2-2, with a weak D call TRBD1 (6 bases). The CDR3 consists of 16 residues. V was cut by 3 bases and J by 4 bases, with 15 bases left in between. Looked up from germline, CDR1 is SGHVS and CDR2 is FQNEAQ. The CDR3 bases are TGTGCCAGCAGCTTGGCAGGTTTCAGGGGCACCGGGGAGCTGTTTTTT. This encodes CASSLAGFRGTGELFF.

The V gene is TRBV15, the J gene TRBJ1-4; D is uncertain. V was trimmed by 11 bases and J by 4 bases, leaving 14 bases between them. Germline V gene data show CDR1 as LNHNV and CDR2 as YYDKDF (reference sequence). The CDR3 covers 13 residues. CDR3 region: CAANNQLNEKLFF. CDR3 nucleotide sequence: TGTGCCGCCAACAACCAGCTTAATGAAAAACTGTTTTTT.

This chain joins TRBV7-9 and TRBJ1-5; the D is unclear. This CDR3 spans 17 amino acids. Trimming shortened V by 1 base and J by 3 bases, and 16 bases separated the two germline ends. Looked up from germline, CDR1 is SEHNR and CDR2 is FQNEAQ (reference sequence). CDR3 amino acids: CASSLGASEVDNQPQHF. The CDR3 nucleotides are TGTGCCAGCAGCTTAGGGGCGAGTGAGGTGGACAATCAGCCCCAGCATTTT.

The chain recombines TRBV20-1 with TRBJ2-7, with 8 bases lining up with TRBD2. After removal of 6 bases from V and 6 bases from J, the junction contained 13 bases not matched to a gene. Germline V gene sequence: CDR1 DFQATT, CDR2 SNEGSKA (reference sequence). CDR3 length equals 14 residues. The CDR3 sequence: CSARGDLGASEQYF. The CDR3 bases are TGCAGTGCGCGGGGGGATTTAGGGGCCTCCGAGCAGTACTTC.

This clonotype was seen a handful of times. The chain combines TRBV5-1 with TRBJ2-1; the match to TRBD1 covers 9 bases. The V and J ends lost 5 bases and 4 bases, in that order; junction bases with no gene match: 10. The CDR3 extends over 16 amino acids. Per germline, CDR1 SGHRS and CDR2 YFSETQ. The CDR3, as DNA: TGCGCCAGCAGTCCCGGCCCGGGACAGGGATACAATGAGCAGTTCTTC. This codes for CASSPGPGQGYNEQFF.

The chain joins TRBV5-1 to TRBJ2-2; 8 nucleotides align to TRBD1. The V gene's germline CDR1 is SGHRS and CDR2 YFSETQ. The J segment lost 4 bases and the V segment lost 3 bases, leaving 5 bases of the junction unmatched. The CDR3 is 15 amino acids. This CDR3 reads CASSSGQVITGELFF. The CDR3 DNA is TGCGCCAGCAGCTCGGGACAGGTCATCACCGGGGAGCTGTTTTTT.

The chain has TRBV18 and TRBJ2-5; the D gene is possibly TRBD1 (6 bases). CDR1 is KGHSH, CDR2 LQKENI, per germline. V was clipped by 8 bases and J by 2 bases, with 12 bases between them. The CDR3 is 13 amino acids. In nucleotides, the CDR3 is TGTGCCAGCCAAGAGACAGGACAAGAGACCCAGTACTTC. Its protein product is CASQETGQETQYF.

This clonotype occurred many times. The CDR3 region is CASSLARGATEKLFF. In DNA, the CDR3 is TGTGCCAGCAGTTTAGCGCGAGGGGCTACTGAAAAACTGTTTTTT. The rearrangement links TRBV12-3 or TRBV12-4 to TRBJ1-4, with a weak D call TRBD1 (5 bases). This CDR3 is built from 15 residues. Trimming removed 0 bases at V and 7 bases at J, with 12 bases between.